This entry features one T cell receptor (beta chain) sequence. The antigen is unknown. The data are from a study of blood T cells in healthy people across ages. Across the study: Capture via template switching afforded approximately one barcoded beta molecule per two T cells. Study findings and constraints: Naive CD4+ cell counts and diversity both ran higher in long-lived than in aged donors. Strong correlation linked observed beta diversity and percent naive T cells.

The CDR3 extends over 15 amino acids. V lost 0 bases and J 5 bases, leaving 14 bases between the germline ends. Germline V gene sequence: CDR1 SGHNT, CDR2 YYREEE (reference sequence). The people who gave samples were healthy Caucasians from Russia, aged roughly 6 to 100. Combining a sample-barcoded 5' primer with a J-beta primer mix, a second PCR ran for roughly 6 to 11 cycles. TCRdb reprocessed the 5' RACE reads with MiXCR, giving one entry per CDR3 protein. There are roughly 680,000 distinct CDR3 sequences in the sample; around 21% occur only once, and approximately 3.7% lies in the top ten. The rearrangement uses TRBV5-4 and TRBJ1-2; D gene unclear. Sequencing used blood. This TCR was sampled from a man in his 70s in good health. CDR3: CASSLALNGEYGYTF. The CDR3 coding sequence is TGTGCCAGCAGCTTGGCCCTCAACGGGGAGTATGGCTACACCTTC.